This record covers a single TCR beta chain. The target antigen is unknown. The source of the sample is a study of shared clonotypes between healthy human individuals. Naive CD8 cells comprised CD45RO-negative, CCR7-positively selected cells, excluding terminally differentiated effector memory CD45RA+ cells. Sequenced by immunoSEQ multiplex PCR; TCRdb stores in-frame clones only, minus some. The repertoire holds about 2 million clones, with about 95% as singletons. V lost 5 bases, J lost 8 bases, and 10 bases stayed unmatched. From germline, CDR1 is SGHDT and CDR2 YYEEEE. This CDR3 has 14 amino acids. Study observations and caveats: As a rule, naive subsets had a larger estimated richness than memory subsets. Clonotype sharing among donors was thought likely to change with sequencing depth.

The chain recombines TRBV5-6 with TRBJ1-1; TRBD1 matches 9 bases. The TCR was taken from a man aged 18 to 35 in good health. Sample: naive CD8+ T cells sorted from blood. DNA of the CDR3: TGTGCCAGCAGGTACGGGACAGGGTTCGCCGAAGCTTTCTTT. Residues: CASRYGTGFAEAFF. Supplemented by reference TRBV5-6 and TRBJ1-1, the full variable domain reads DAGVTQSPTHLIKTRGQQVTLRCSPKSGHDTVSWYQQALGQGPQFIFQYYEEEERQRGNFPDRFSGHQFPNYSSELNVNALLLGDSALYLCASRYGTGFAEAFFGQGTRLTVV.